The 7 T cell receptor beta chains reported below all come from one sample, sequenced in a study of T-cell memory formation after mild COVID-19. Each CDR3 protein gets one entry after TCRdb re-called the 5' RACE reads with MiXCR. The table records around 50,000 distinct CDR3 sequences, 27% of them present only once. The material sequenced was PBMCs or a T cell subset sorted from them (not recorded which). The receptors come from a young man who had mild COVID-19 (a few samples of this study predate the infection). Cell type and time point are not known.

The J gene is TRBJ1-2, the V gene TRBV20-1; TRBD1 is a possible D gene (6 bases). Trimming left V 3 bases short and J 1 base short, with 9 bases between. The germline V gene encodes CDR1 DFQATT and CDR2 SNEGSKA (reference sequence). The CDR3 extends over 13 amino acids. CDR3 region: CSARYRVNYGYTF. CDR3 DNA sequence: TGCAGTGCTAGGTACAGGGTTAACTATGGCTACACCTTC.

This clonotype was seen a handful of times. This chain links TRBV3-1 with TRBJ2-3, with TRBD2 identical over 13 bases. This CDR3 has 20 residues. Trimming at V came to 0 bases and at J to 2 bases, leaving 11 bases not matched to a gene. CDR1 and CDR2 from the germline V gene are LGHDT and YNNKEL (reference sequence). In DNA, the CDR3 is TGTGCCAGCAGCCAAGAGGAGGGGGGGACTAGCGGGGCCCACACAGATACGCAGTATTTT. Protein: CASSQEEGGTSGAHTDTQYF.

This rearrangement joins TRBV6-1 to TRBJ1-1; D might be TRBD1 (5 bases). Per germline, CDR1 MNHNS and CDR2 SASEGT. CDR3 length equals 10 residues. The CDR3 reads CGVRAREAFF. As DNA, the CDR3 is TGTGGGGTCAGGGCACGAGAAGCTTTCTTT.

The chain joins TRBV5-4 to TRBJ2-5; perhaps D is TRBD1 or TRBD2 (5 bases each). The CDR3 covers 16 residues. Trimming pared 1 base from V and 1 base from J, leaving 14 bases between. The germline CDR1 and CDR2 sequences are SGHNT and YYREEE (reference sequence). CDR3 residues: CASSLFPGRPQETQYF. In DNA, the CDR3 is TGTGCCAGCAGCTTGTTCCCGGGACGGCCCCAAGAGACCCAGTACTTC.

The chain couples TRBV20-1 to TRBJ2-2; a weak D match, TRBD2 (5 bases). Germline V lookup: CDR1 DFQATT, CDR2 SNEGSKA (reference sequence). This CDR3 spans 13 amino acids. Here the CDR3 DNA reads TGCCCTAGGAGGTTTGGTCGGGCCGGGGAGCTGTTTTTT. Protein: CPRRFGRAGELFF.

The genes are TRBV20-1 and TRBJ1-6; 10 nucleotides align to TRBD1. V shed 0 bases, J shed 10 bases, and the junction held 6 bases outside the gene matches. Germline V gives CDR1 DFQATT, CDR2 SNEGSKA (reference sequence). The CDR3 is 15 amino acids. The CDR3 coding sequence is TGCAGTGCTAGAGATTGGGACAGGGGAAGGTCACCCCTCCACTTT. It specifies CSARDWDRGRSPLHF.

V is TRBV6-6 and J is TRBJ1-3; no clear D. This CDR3 spans 13 amino acids. Trimming stripped 6 bases from V and 4 bases from J, with 10 bases between. Germline loops: CDR1 MNHNY, CDR2 SVGAGI (reference sequence). Here the CDR3 reads CASSYNPGNTIYF. Here the CDR3 DNA reads TGTGCCAGCAGCTACAACCCCGGAAACACCATATATTTT.